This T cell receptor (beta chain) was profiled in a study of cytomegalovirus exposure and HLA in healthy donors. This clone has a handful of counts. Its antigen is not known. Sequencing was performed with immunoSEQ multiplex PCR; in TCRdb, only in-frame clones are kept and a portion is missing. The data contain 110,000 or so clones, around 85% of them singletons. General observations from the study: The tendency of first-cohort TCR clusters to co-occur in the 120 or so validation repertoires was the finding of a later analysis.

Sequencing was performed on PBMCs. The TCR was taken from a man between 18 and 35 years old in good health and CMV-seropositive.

The CDR3 sequence: CAWGQTNTEAFF. CDR3 bases: TGTGCCTGGGGACAGACGAACACTGAAGCTTTCTTT. The chain is built from TRBV30 and TRBJ1-1; tentative D call: TRBD1 (6 bases). V dropped 5 bases and J dropped 1 base, with 8 bases sitting between them. This CDR3 is built from 12 residues. The germline gives CDR1 GTSNPN, CDR2 SVGIG (reference sequence).